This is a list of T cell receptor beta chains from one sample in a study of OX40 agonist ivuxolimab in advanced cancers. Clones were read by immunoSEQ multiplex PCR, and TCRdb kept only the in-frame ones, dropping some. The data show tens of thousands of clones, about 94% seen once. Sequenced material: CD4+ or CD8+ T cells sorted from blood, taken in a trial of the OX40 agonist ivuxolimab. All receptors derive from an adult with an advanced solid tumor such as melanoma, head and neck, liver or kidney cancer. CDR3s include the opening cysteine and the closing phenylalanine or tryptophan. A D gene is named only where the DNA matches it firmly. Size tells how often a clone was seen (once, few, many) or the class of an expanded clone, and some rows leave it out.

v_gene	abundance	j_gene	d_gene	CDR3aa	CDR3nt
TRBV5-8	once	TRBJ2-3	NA	CASSLEAYRTDTQYF	TGTGCCAGCAGCTTGGAAGCTTACCGCACAGATACGCAGTATTTT
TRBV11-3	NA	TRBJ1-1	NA	CASSFNMRGGNTEAFF	TGTGCCAGCAGCTTCAACATGCGGGGAGGAAACACTGAAGCTTTCTTT
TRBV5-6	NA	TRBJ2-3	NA	CASSISTDTQYF	TGTGCCAGCAGCATCAGCACAGATACGCAGTATTTT
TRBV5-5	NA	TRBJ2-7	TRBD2	CASSFGLAGAGDEQYF	TGTGCCAGCAGCTTTGGGTTAGCGGGAGCGGGAGACGAGCAGTACTTC
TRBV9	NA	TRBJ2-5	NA	CASSSPPVSETQYF	TGTGCCAGCAGCTCCCCGCCTGTATCAGAGACCCAGTACTTC
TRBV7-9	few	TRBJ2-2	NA	CASSRHGELFF	TGTGCCAGCAGCCGCCACGGGGAGCTGTTTTTT
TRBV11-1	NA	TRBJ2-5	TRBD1	CASSFRRGPQETQYF	TGTGCCAGCAGCTTCCGCAGGGGGCCACAAGAGACCCAGTACTTC
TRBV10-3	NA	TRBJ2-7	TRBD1	CAISSSRTGGSSYEQYF	TGTGCCATCAGTTCTTCCCGGACAGGGGGGAGCTCCTACGAGCAGTACTTC
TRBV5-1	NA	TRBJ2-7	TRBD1	CASSLGGRTGFDEQYF	TGCGCCAGCAGCCTAGGGGGCCGGACAGGGTTCGACGAGCAGTACTTC
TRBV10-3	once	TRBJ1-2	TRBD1	CAISARTGVNYGYTF	TGTGCCATCAGTGCCCGGACAGGGGTTAACTATGGCTACACCTTC
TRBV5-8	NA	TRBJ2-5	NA	CASSRGQRETQYF	TGTGCCAGCAGCCGAGGACAACGGGAGACCCAGTACTTC
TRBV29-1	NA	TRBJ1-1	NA	CSGGDYLNTEAFF	TGCAGCGGAGGGGACTACTTGAACACTGAAGCTTTCTTT
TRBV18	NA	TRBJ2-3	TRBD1	CASSPQTGAVGTQYF	TGTGCCAGCTCACCGCAGACAGGGGCAGTAGGTACGCAGTATTTT
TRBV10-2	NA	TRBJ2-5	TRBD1	CASTPGGYETQYF	TGCGCCAGCACGCCAGGGGGTTACGAGACCCAGTACTTC
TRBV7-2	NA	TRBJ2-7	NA	CASSLEGGYEQYF	TGTGCCAGCAGCTTAGAGGGCGGTTACGAGCAGTACTTC
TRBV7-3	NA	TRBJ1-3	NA	CASSRRGGHLWKNTIYF	TGTGCCAGCAGCCGCAGGGGCGGACATCTCTGGAAAAACACCATATATTTT
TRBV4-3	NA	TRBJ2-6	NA	CASSQVVGANVLTF	TGCGCCAGCAGCCAAGTGGTTGGGGCCAACGTCCTGACTTTC
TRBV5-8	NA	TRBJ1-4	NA	CASSLATGPTNEKLFF	TGTGCCAGCAGCTTGGCGACCGGTCCAACTAATGAAAAACTGTTTTTT
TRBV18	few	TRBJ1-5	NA	CASSPGQSNQPQHF	TGTGCCAGCTCACCAGGACAGAGCAATCAGCCCCAGCATTTT
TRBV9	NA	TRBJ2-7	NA	CASSVKDQPFYEQYF	TGTGCCAGCAGCGTAAAAGACCAACCATTCTACGAGCAGTACTTC
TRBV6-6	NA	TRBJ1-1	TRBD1	CASRRQGGNTEAFF	TGTGCCAGCAGGAGACAGGGGGGGAACACTGAAGCTTTCTTT
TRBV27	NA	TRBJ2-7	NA	CASSPAAGVLGEQYF	TGTGCCAGCAGCCCAGCGGCAGGGGTTTTGGGCGAGCAGTACTTC
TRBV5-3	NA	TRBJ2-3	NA	CASSLDTTRADTQYF	TGTGCCAGCAGCCTTGATACTACCCGTGCGGATACGCAGTATTTT
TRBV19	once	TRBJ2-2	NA	CATFENTGELFF	TGTGCCACCTTCGAGAACACCGGGGAGCTGTTTTTT
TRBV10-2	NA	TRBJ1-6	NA	CASSDNSPLHF	TGCGCCAGCAGTGACAATTCACCCCTCCACTTT
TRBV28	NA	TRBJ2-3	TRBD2	CASSPRTSGTDTQYF	TGTGCCAGCAGTCCCCGGACTAGCGGCACAGATACGCAGTATTTT
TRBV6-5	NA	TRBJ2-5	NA	CASSPNSRVETQYF	TGTGCCAGCAGCCCAAATTCAAGGGTAGAGACCCAGTACTTC
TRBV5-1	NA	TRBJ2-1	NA	CASSLAGRSIDEQFF	TGCGCCAGCAGCTTGGCGGGCAGGTCGATTGATGAGCAGTTCTTC
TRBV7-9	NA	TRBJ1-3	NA	CASSLLLGNTIYF	TGTGCCAGCAGCTTACTACTTGGAAACACCATATATTTT
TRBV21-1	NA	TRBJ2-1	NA	CASSKREEGYNEQFF	TGTGCCAGCAGCAAAAGGGAAGAAGGCTACAATGAGCAGTTCTTC
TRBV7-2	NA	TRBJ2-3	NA	CASSLMRWGSTDTQYF	TGTGCCAGCAGCTTGATGCGTTGGGGGAGCACAGATACGCAGTATTTT
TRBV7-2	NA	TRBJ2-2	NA	CASSRNRGGTGELFF	TGTGCCAGCAGCCGAAACAGGGGGGGCACCGGGGAGCTGTTTTTT
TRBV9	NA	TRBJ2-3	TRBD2	CASSVLAGRGPRDTQYF	TGTGCCAGCAGCGTTCTAGCGGGAAGGGGCCCTCGGGATACGCAGTATTTT
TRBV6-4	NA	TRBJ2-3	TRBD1	CASSGTGGSTDTQYF	TGTGCCAGCAGCGGGACAGGGGGCTCGACAGATACGCAGTATTTT
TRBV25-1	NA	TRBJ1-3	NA	CASSTGGNTIYF	TGTGCCAGCAGCACGGGGGGAAACACCATATATTTT
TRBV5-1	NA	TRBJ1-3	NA	CASSLGDNGNTIYF	TGCGCCAGCAGCTTGGGGGACAATGGAAACACCATATATTTT
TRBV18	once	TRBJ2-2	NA	CASSPVASENTGELFF	TGTGCCAGCTCACCAGTGGCTAGCGAAAACACCGGGGAGCTGTTTTTT
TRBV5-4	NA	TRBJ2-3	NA	CASSTVGTRREQYF	TGTGCCAGCAGCACCGTGGGAACAAGGCGTGAGCAGTATTTT
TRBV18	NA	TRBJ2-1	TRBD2	CASSPPGTSAYNEQFF	TGTGCCAGCTCACCACCCGGGACTAGTGCCTACAATGAGCAGTTCTTC
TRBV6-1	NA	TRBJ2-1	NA	CASSAQAGEQFF	TGTGCCAGCAGCGCCCAGGCGGGTGAGCAGTTCTTC
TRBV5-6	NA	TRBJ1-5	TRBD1	CASSYYRGTQPQHF	TGTGCCAGCAGCTACTACAGGGGGACCCAGCCCCAGCATTTT
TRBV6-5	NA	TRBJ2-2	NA	CASSYGVAANTGELFF	TGTGCCAGCAGTTATGGGGTAGCGGCGAACACCGGGGAGCTGTTTTTT